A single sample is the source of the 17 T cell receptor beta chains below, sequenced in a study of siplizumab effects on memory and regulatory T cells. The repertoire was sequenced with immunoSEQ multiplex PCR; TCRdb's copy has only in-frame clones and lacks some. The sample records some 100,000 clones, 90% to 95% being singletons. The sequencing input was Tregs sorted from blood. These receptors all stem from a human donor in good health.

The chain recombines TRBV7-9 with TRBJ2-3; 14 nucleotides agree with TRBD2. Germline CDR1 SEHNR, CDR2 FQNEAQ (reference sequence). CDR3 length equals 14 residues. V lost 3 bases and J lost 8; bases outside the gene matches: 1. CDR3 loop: CASSLGLAGATQYF. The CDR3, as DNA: TGTGCCAGCAGCTTGGGACTAGCGGGAGCTACGCAGTATTTT.

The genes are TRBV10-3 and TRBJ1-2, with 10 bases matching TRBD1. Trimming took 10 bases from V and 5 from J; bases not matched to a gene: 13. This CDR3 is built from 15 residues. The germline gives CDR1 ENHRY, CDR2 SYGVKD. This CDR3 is CATEGQGGDGYGYTF. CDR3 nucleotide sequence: TGTGCCACCGAAGGACAGGGGGGGGATGGATATGGCTACACCTTC.

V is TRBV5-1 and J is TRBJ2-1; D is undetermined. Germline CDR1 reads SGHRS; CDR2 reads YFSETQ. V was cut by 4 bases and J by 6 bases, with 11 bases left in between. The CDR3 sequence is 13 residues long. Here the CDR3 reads CASSASLGNEQFF. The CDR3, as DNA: TGCGCCAGCAGCGCGAGCCTCGGCAATGAGCAGTTCTTC.

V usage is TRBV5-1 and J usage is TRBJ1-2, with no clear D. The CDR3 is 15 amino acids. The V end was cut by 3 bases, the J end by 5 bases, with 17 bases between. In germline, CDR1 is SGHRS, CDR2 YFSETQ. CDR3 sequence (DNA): TGCGCCAGCAGCTCCGGTCCGACTGGGGAGTATGGCTACACCTTC. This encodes CASSSGPTGEYGYTF.

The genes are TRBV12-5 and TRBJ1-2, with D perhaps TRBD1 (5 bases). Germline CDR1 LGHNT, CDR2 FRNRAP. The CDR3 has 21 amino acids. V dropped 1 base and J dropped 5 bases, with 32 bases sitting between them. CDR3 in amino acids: CASGLGTSLTFGTDSRYGYTF. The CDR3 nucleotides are TGTGCTAGTGGTTTGGGAACATCCCTTACCTTCGGGACGGACTCGAGGTATGGCTACACCTTC.

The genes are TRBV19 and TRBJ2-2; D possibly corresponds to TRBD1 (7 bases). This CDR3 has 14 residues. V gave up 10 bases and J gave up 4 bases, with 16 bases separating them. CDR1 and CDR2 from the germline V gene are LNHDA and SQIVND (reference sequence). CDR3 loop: CANGGPGGTGELFF. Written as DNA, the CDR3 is TGTGCCAACGGGGGTCCAGGGGGCACCGGGGAGCTGTTTTTT. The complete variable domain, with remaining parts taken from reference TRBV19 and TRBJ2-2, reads DGGITQSPKYLFRKEGQNVTLSCEQNLNHDAMYWYRQDPGQGLRLIYYSQIVNDFQKGDIAEGYSVSREKKESFPLTVTSAQKNPTAFYLCANGGPGGTGELFFGEGSRLTVL.

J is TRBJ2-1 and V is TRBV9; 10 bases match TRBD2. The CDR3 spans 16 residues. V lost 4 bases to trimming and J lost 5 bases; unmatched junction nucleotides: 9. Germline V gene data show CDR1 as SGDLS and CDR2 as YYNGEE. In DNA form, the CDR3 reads TGTGCCAGCAGCCCTTACTGGACTAGCGGTAACAATGAGCAGTTCTTC. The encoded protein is CASSPYWTSGNNEQFF.

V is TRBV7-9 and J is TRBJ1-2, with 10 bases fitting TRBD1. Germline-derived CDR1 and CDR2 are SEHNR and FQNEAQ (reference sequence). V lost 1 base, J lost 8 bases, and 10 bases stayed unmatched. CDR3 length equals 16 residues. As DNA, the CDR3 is TGTGCCAGCAGCTTAGACGAAGACAGGGGGCCGCGGGGCTACACCTTC. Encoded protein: CASSLDEDRGPRGYTF.

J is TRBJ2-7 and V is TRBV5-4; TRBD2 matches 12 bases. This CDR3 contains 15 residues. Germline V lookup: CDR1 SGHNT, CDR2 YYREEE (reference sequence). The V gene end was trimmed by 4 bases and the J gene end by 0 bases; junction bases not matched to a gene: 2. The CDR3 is CASSVTSGSSYEQYF. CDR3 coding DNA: TGTGCCAGCAGCGTGACTAGCGGGAGCTCCTACGAGCAGTACTTC.

CDR3 in DNA: TGTGCCAGCAGTGAACAGGGGTACTATGGCTACACCTTC. This translates into CASSEQGYYGYTF. The rearrangement joins TRBV2 to TRBJ1-2, with TRBD1 as a possible D gene (6 bases). Trimming removed 2 bases at V and 3 bases at J, with 7 bases between. The germline CDR1 and CDR2 sequences are SNHLY and FYNNEI. The CDR3 length is 13 residues. Combining the CDR3 with reference TRBV2 and TRBJ1-2 gives the whole variable domain EPEVTQTPSHQVTQMGQEVILRCVPISNHLYFYWYRQILGQKVEFLVSFYNNEISEKSEIFDDQFSVERPDGSNFTLKIRSTKLEDSAMYFCASSEQGYYGYTFGSGTRLTVV.

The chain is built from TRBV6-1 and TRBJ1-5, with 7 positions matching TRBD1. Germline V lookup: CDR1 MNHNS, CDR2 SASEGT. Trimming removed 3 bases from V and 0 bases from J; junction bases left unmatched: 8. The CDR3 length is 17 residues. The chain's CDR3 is CASSEEMTGISNQPQHF. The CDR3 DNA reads TGTGCCAGCAGTGAGGAGATGACAGGGATTAGCAATCAGCCCCAGCATTTT.

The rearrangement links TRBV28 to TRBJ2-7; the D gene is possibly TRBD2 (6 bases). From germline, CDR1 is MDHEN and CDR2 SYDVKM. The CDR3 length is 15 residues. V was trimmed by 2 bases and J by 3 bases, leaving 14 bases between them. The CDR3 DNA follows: TGTGCCAGCAGTTTACCGAGCATGGGGGGCTACGAGCAGTACTTC. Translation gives CASSLPSMGGYEQYF. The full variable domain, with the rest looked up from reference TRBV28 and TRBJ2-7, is DVKVTQSSRYLVKRTGEKVFLECVQDMDHENMFWYRQDPGLGLRLIYFSYDVKMKEKGDIPEGYSVSREKKERFSLILESASTNQTSMYLCASSLPSMGGYEQYFGPGTRLTVT.

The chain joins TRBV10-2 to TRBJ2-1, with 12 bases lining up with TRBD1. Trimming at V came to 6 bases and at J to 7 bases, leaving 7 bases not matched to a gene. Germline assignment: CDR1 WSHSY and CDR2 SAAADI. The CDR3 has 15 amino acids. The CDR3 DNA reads TGCGCCAGCAGCCTCGGGACAGGGGGCAGGAATGAGCAGTTCTTC. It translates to CASSLGTGGRNEQFF.

DNA for the CDR3: TGCGCCAGCTCACAGGTACAAGAGACCCAGTACTTC. Its translation: CASSQVQETQYF. The V call is TRBV10-2, the J call TRBJ2-5, with TRBD1 as a possible D gene (5 bases). The CDR3 loop spans 12 amino acids. Germline V gene lookup returns CDR1 WSHSY and CDR2 SAAADI. V shed 8 bases and J shed 2 bases, with 9 bases lying between them.

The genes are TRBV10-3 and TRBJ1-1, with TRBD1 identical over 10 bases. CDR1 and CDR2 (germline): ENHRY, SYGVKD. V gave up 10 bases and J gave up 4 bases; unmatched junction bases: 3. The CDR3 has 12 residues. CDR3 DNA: TGTGCCACAGGACAGGGGGTCACTGAAGCTTTCTTT. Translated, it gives CATGQGVTEAFF.

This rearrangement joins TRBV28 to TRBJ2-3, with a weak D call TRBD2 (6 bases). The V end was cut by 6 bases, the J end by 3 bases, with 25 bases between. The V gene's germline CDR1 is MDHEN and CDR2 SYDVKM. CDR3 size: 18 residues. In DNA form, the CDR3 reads TGTGCCAGCAGATCTCTTAGACTAGGTTCCCGGGGGACAGATACGCAGTATTTT. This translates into CASRSLRLGSRGTDTQYF.

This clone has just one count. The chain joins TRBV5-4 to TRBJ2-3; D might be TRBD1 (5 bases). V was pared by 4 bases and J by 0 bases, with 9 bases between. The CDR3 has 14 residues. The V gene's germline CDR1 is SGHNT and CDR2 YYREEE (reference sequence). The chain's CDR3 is CASSRGPSTDTQYF. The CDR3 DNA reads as TGTGCCAGCAGCAGGGGCCCAAGCACAGATACGCAGTATTTT.